These 16 T cell receptor beta chains originate from one sample sequenced in a study of blood T cells in healthy people across ages. Next came a second PCR, run for about 7 to 12 cycles, which used a sample-barcoded 5' primer along with a J-beta primer mix. From the 5' RACE reads, TCRdb called clonotypes with MiXCR, one entry per CDR3 protein. This sample carries some 1.7 million distinct CDR3 sequences, about 30% of them seen once, and the ten largest clones take 7.7%. Sequencing used blood. These receptors came from a woman in her 30s in good health.

Only a few counts were recorded for this clonotype. One junction end does not reproduce the germline sequence, and a read error may be involved. This sequence joins TRBV7-9 and TRBJ1-2; the D gene is possibly TRBD1 (5 bases). The CDR3 length is 13 residues. From germline, CDR1 is SEHNR and CDR2 FQNEAQ (reference sequence). The CDR3 spells CANSLATDYGYTF. DNA for the CDR3: TGTGCCAACAGCTTAGCGACAGACTATGGCTACACCTTC.

This chain uses TRBV18 with TRBJ2-3; D gene uncertain. This CDR3 is built from 16 residues. Germline V gives CDR1 KGHSH, CDR2 LQKENI. V was shortened by 6 bases and J by 0 bases, with 16 bases between the two germline ends. The CDR3 loop is CASSPNLETSTDTQYF. The CDR3 DNA follows: TGTGCCAGCTCTCCTAACCTCGAAACTAGCACAGATACGCAGTATTTT.

This clonotype was detected a few times. V is TRBV20-1 and J is TRBJ1-5; D is uncertain. CDR3 size: 14 residues. From germline, CDR1 is DFQATT and CDR2 SNEGSKA (reference sequence). Trimming removed 2 bases from V and 1 base from J, with 9 bases in between. The CDR3 loop is CSARIPGSNQPQHF. DNA of the CDR3: TGCAGTGCTAGAATCCCAGGCAGCAATCAGCCCCAGCATTTT.

The J gene is TRBJ1-3, the V gene TRBV14; 8 nucleotides align to TRBD1. Trimming removed 1 base from V and 4 bases from J; junction bases left unmatched: 3. The germline gives CDR1 SGHDN, CDR2 FVKESK. The CDR3 contains 15 residues. DNA for the CDR3: TGTGCCAGCAGCCAAGGACAGGGGATGGGAAACACCATATATTTT. Its translation is CASSQGQGMGNTIYF.

About this clonotype: The junction differs from germline at one of its ends, possibly a read error. This chain connects TRBV20-1 to TRBJ2-1; the D gene is possibly TRBD2 (7 bases). Germline assignment: CDR1 DFQATT and CDR2 SNEGSKA (reference sequence). This CDR3 has 13 amino acids. For the CDR3, the DNA is TGCAGTGCCAGAGGGGGGCGGACTAGTCAGCAGTTCTTC. As protein: CSARGGRTSQQFF.

This clonotype turned up a few times. This rearrangement joins TRBV6-2 or TRBV6-3 to TRBJ1-1, with a tentative D call TRBD1 (6 bases). The germline V and J ends were trimmed by 7 bases and 8 bases, with 14 bases remaining between them. The CDR3 is 12 amino acids. CDR1 is MNHEY and CDR2 is SVGEGT in the germline V gene. The CDR3 sequence is CASTPGAKEAFF. The CDR3, as DNA: TGTGCCAGCACCCCAGGGGCCAAGGAAGCTTTCTTT.

This clonotype was counted between two and nine times. The chain employs TRBV2 and TRBJ2-1; no firm D call. CDR3 length: 12 amino acids. Trimming pared 6 bases from V and 8 bases from J, leaving 11 bases between. The V gene's germline CDR1 is SNHLY and CDR2 FYNNEI. This CDR3 is CASSLPQHEQFF. DNA for the CDR3: TGTGCCAGCAGCCTCCCCCAACATGAGCAGTTCTTC.

This clonotype was detected only a few times. V is TRBV19 and J is TRBJ1-6; D perhaps matches TRBD1 (5 bases). This CDR3 region has 16 residues. V was cut by 2 bases and J by 8 bases, with 16 bases left in between. The germline V gene has CDR1 LNHDA and CDR2 SQIVND (reference sequence). As DNA, the CDR3 is TGTGCCAGTAGTATAACGGGATCTTCAGGGTATTCACCCCTCCACTTT. It encodes CASSITGSSGYSPLHF. Full variable domain (missing parts from reference TRBV19 and TRBJ1-6): DGGITQSPKYLFRKEGQNVTLSCEQNLNHDAMYWYRQDPGQGLRLIYYSQIVNDFQKGDIAEGYSVSREKKESFPLTVTSAQKNPTAFYLCASSITGSSGYSPLHFGNGTRLTVT.

The rearrangement links TRBV7-9 to TRBJ1-1; TRBD1 agrees at 7 bases. Trimming removed 5 bases from V and 9 bases from J; junction bases left unmatched: 15. The CDR3 extends over 15 amino acids. Germline V gene data show CDR1 as SEHNR and CDR2 as FQNEAQ (reference sequence). CDR3 in DNA: TGTGCCAGCAGCCTCGGGGGAAGTCGACAGGGAAAAGCTTTCTTT. Amino acid sequence: CASSLGGSRQGKAFF.

This clonotype was recorded at least ten times. V is TRBV29-1 and J is TRBJ2-7; 7 nucleotides align to TRBD1. Germline lookup yields CDR1 SQVTM and CDR2 ANQGSEA. The CDR3 has 15 residues. Losses at the gene ends were 6 bases for V and 0 bases for J; bases not matched to a gene: 11. The CDR3 region has the DNA TGCAGCGTACTTACCGGACAGGCCAGCTCCTACGAGCAGTACTTC. Amino acids: CSVLTGQASSYEQYF.

The table lists this clonotype with a few counts. This chain joins TRBV12-5 and TRBJ2-1; D uncertain. This CDR3 has 16 residues. V gave up 4 bases and J gave up 7 bases, with 20 bases separating them. Germline lookup yields CDR1 LGHNT and CDR2 FRNRAP. CDR3: CASGSPRLATQNEQFF. The CDR3 bases are TGTGCTAGTGGTTCCCCCAGGCTGGCCACTCAAAATGAGCAGTTCTTC. The variable domain in full, completed from reference TRBV12-5 and TRBJ2-1, reads DARVTQTPRHKVTEMGQEVTMRCQPILGHNTVFWYRQTMMQGLELLAYFRNRAPLDDSGMPKDRFSAEMPDATLATLKIQPSEPRDSAVYFCASGSPRLATQNEQFFGPGTRLTVL.

A few counts support this clonotype. Germline is not matched at one junction end, which may reflect a read error. The J gene is TRBJ2-3, the V gene TRBV10-1; D not certain. The germline CDR1 and CDR2 sequences are WNHNN and SYGVQD (reference sequence). This CDR3 region has 13 residues. As DNA, the CDR3 is TGCGCCAGCAGGGAGTCTTTGGGGGATACGCAGTATTTT. Its protein is CASRESLGDTQYF.

The chain carries TRBV10-3 and TRBJ2-3; either TRBD1 or TRBD2 may supply D (5 bases each). Germline V CDR1 and CDR2: ENHRY, SYGVKD. CDR3 length equals 14 residues. V was shortened by 7 bases and J by 8 bases, with 19 bases between the two germline ends. CDR3 in amino acids: CAIKPGSSRGTQYF. The CDR3 DNA follows: TGTGCCATCAAACCGGGATCGTCAAGGGGTACGCAGTATTTT.

The rearrangement uses TRBV20-1 and TRBJ1-2, with D possibly matching TRBD1 (5 bases). Trimming removed 0 bases from V and 4 bases from J, with 12 bases in between. The CDR3 covers 14 residues. CDR1 is DFQATT, CDR2 SNEGSKA, per germline (reference sequence). The CDR3 here is CSARETASSYGYTF. In DNA, the CDR3 is TGCAGTGCTAGAGAGACAGCCTCCTCCTATGGCTACACCTTC.

This clonotype was seen a few times. The rearrangement uses TRBV6-5 and TRBJ1-1, with unresolved D. CDR1 is MNHEY, CDR2 SVGAGI, per germline. This CDR3 region has 15 residues. With 0 bases removed from V and 6 bases from J, the gap between germline ends came to 14 bases. DNA for the CDR3: TGTGCCAGCAGTTACTCGGGCCTTCTAAGGGCTGAAGCTTTCTTT. Its translation is CASSYSGLLRAEAFF.

This clonotype has only a few counts. J is TRBJ2-7 and V is TRBV5-1; D possibly corresponds to TRBD1 (5 bases). From germline, CDR1 is SGHRS and CDR2 YFSETQ. The CDR3 runs to 18 residues. V gave up 3 bases and J gave up 5 bases, with 27 bases separating them. The CDR3 here is CASSYHRFETALPNEQYF. The CDR3 DNA reads as TGCGCCAGCAGCTATCACCGCTTCGAGACAGCCTTACCCAACGAGCAGTACTTC.